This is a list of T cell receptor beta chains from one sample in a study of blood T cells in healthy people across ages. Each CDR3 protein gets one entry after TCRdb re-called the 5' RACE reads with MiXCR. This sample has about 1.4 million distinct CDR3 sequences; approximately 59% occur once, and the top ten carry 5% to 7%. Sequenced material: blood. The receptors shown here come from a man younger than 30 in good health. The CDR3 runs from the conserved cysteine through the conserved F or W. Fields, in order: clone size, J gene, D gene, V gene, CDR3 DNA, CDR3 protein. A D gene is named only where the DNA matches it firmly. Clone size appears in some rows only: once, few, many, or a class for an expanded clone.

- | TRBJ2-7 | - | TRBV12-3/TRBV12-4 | TGTGCCAGCAGCCTAATTGTCGGTTTGGAGCAGTACTTC | CASSLIVGLEQYF
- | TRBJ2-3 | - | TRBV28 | TGTGCCAGCAGTTCTCTAGAGGAGGGTCACACAGATACGCAGTATTTT | CASSSLEEGHTDTQYF
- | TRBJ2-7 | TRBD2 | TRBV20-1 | TGCAGTGCTACCAGCCCGACCGGGACTAGCGGGACCCCCTACGAGCAGTACTTC | CSATSPTGTSGTPYEQYF
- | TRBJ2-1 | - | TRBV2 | TGTGCCAGCAGTGAAGAGGGGGACGCCTACAATGAGCAGTTCTTC | CASSEEGDAYNEQFF
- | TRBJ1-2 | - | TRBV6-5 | TGTGCCAGCAGTTACTCAGGGCTCGGGAATGGCTACACCTTC | CASSYSGLGNGYTF
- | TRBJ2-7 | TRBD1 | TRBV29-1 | TGCAGCGTTGCCGAACAGGGGGCTACCGAGCAGTACTTC | CSVAEQGATEQYF
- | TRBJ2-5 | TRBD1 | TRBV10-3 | TGTGCCATCCGCCCCACCGGGACAGCAGAAGAGACCCAGTACTTC | CAIRPTGTAEETQYF
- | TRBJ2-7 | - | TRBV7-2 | TGTGCCAGCAGCTTACGGGGGCAGGGACCCTACGAGCAGTACTTC | CASSLRGQGPYEQYF
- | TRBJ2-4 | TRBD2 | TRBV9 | TGTGCCAGCAGCGTAGCAGGGACTAGCGGGGGTAGCCAAAACATTCAGTACTTC | CASSVAGTSGGSQNIQYF
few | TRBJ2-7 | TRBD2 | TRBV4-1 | TGCGCCAGCAGCCCCCTCGGAGTGGGAGGGAGCTCCTACGAGCAGTACTTC | CASSPLGVGGSSYEQYF
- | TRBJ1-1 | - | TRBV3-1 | TGTGCCAGCACCTCGACGGTGGCGGGGACTGAAGCTTTCTTT | CASTSTVAGTEAFF
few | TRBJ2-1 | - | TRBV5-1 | TGCGCCAGCAGCTTGGGACAGCTTAAGGATGAGCAGTTCTTC | CASSLGQLKDEQFF
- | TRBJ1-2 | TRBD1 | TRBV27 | TGTGCCAGCAGATCTGGAGTAGGGGGCGGCTACACCTTC | CASRSGVGGGYTF
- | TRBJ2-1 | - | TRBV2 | TGTGCCAGCAGTGAGGGCATAAGTGGTGAGCAGTTCTTC | CASSEGISGEQFF
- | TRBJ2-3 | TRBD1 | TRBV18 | TGTGCCAGCTCACCATTCGGGACAGGCGGGACAGATACGCAGTATTTT | CASSPFGTGGTDTQYF
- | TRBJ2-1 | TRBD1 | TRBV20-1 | TGCAGTGCCCGGACAGGAGAACCGCCGGGGACCCAGTTCTTC | CSARTGEPPGTQFF
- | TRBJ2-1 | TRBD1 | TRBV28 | TGTGCCAGCACCCTCCCTTGGAGGACAGGGGAACATGAGCAGTTCTTC | CASTLPWRTGEHEQFF
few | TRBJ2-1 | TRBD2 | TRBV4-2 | TGTGCCAGCAGAAAAGGGTTGCTAGCGGGGGACAATGAGCAGTTCTTC | CASRKGLLAGDNEQFF
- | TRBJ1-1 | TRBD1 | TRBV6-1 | TGTGCCAGCAACCCCATAGACGGCCCGGGACAGGGTTTCACTGAAGCTTTCTTT | CASNPIDGPGQGFTEAFF
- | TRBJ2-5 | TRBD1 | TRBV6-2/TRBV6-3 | TGTGCCAGCAGTTACTCGGGACAGGGGTACTTC | CASSYSGQGYF
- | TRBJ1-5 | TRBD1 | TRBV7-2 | TGTGCCAGCAGCTTAGGGACAGGGGGACGCCAGCATTTT | CASSLGTGGRQHF
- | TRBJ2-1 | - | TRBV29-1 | TGCAGCTGCCGGGCCCCAGAGGCCGAGCAGTTCTTC | CSCRAPEAEQFF
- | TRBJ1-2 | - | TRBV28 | TGTGCCGGCTCGGGGGGGACCCATGGCTACACCTTC | CAGSGGTHGYTF
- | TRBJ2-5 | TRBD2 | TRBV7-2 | TGTGCCAGCAGACGACTAGCGGGACCCCAAGAGACCCAGTACTTC | CASRRLAGPQETQYF
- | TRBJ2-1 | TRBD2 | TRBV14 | TGTGCCAGCAGCCAAGGAACTAGCGGGTACAAGGAGCAGTTCTTC | CASSQGTSGYKEQFF